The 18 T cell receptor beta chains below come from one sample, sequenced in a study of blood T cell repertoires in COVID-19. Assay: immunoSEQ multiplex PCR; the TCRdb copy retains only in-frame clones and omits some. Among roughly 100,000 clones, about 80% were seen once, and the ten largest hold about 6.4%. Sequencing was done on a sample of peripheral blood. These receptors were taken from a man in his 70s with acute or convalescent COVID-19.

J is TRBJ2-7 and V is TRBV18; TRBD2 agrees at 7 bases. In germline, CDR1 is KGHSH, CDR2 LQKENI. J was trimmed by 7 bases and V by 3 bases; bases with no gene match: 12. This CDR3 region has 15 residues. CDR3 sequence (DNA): TGTGCCAGCTCACCCCGGAATGGGGGGGTGGAAGAGCAGTACGTC. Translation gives CASSPRNGGVEEQYV.

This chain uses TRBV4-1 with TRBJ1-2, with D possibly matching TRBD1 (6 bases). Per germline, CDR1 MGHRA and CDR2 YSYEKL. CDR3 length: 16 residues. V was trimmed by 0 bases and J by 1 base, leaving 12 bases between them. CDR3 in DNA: TGCGCCAGCAGCCAAGAGGTACAGGGTTATAACTATGGCTACACCTTC. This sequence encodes CASSQEVQGYNYGYTF.

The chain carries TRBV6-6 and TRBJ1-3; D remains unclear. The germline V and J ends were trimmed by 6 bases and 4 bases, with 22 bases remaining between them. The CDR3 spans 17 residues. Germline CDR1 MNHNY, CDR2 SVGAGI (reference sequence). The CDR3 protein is CASSRTGSTAGGNTIYF. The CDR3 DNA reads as TGTGCCAGCAGCCGAACCGGGTCAACGGCTGGGGGAAACACCATATATTTT.

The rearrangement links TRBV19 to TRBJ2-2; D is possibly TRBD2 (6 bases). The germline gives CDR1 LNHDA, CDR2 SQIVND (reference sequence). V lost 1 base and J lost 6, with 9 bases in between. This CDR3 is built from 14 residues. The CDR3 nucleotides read TGTGCCAGTAGTATAGCCGGCGGGGCCGGGGAGCTGTTTTTT. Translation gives CASSIAGGAGELFF.

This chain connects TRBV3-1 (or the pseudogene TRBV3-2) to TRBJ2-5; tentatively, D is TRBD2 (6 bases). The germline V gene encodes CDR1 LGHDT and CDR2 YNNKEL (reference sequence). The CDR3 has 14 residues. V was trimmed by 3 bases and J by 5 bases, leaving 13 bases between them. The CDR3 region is CASSHGQGGETQYF. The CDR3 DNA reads TGTGCCAGCAGCCATGGGCAGGGAGGTGAGACCCAGTACTTC.

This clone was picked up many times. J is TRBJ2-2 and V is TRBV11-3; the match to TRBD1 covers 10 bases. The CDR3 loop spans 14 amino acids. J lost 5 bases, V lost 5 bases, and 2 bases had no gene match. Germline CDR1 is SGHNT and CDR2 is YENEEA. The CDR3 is CASSRTGGTGELFF. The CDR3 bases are TGTGCCAGCAGCCGGACAGGGGGAACCGGGGAGCTGTTTTTT.

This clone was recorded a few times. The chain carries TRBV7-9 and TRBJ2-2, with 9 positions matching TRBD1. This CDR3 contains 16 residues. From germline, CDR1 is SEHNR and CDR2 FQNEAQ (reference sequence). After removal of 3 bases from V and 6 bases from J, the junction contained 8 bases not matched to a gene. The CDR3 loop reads CASSFTGGIVAGELFF. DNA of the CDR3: TGTGCCAGCAGCTTTACAGGGGGCATCGTGGCCGGGGAGCTGTTTTTT.

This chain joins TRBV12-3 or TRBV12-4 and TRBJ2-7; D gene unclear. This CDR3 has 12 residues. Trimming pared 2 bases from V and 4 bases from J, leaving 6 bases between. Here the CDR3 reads CASSLNRYEQYF. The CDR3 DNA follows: TGTGCCAGCAGTTTAAACAGATACGAGCAGTACTTC.

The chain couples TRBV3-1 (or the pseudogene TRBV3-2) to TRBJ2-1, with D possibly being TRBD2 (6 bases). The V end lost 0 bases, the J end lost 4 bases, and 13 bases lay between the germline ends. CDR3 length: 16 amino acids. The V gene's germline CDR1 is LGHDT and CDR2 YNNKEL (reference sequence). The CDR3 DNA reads TGTGCCAGCAGCCAAGATCTGGTCCGGGAGTACAATGAGCAGTTCTTC. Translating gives CASSQDLVREYNEQFF.

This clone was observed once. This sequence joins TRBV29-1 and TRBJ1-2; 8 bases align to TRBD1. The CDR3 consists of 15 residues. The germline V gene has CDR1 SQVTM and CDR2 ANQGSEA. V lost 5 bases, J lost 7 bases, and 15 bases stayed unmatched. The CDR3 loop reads CSVYRTGLLQGGYTF. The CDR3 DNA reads TGCAGCGTTTACCGGACAGGGCTTTTACAGGGTGGCTACACCTTC.

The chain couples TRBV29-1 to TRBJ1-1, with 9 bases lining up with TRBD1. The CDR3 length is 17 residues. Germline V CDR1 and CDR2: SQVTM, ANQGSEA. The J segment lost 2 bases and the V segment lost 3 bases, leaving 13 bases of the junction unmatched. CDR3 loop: CSVDLLSWGQGNTEAFF. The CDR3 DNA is TGCAGCGTTGATCTTTTGTCATGGGGACAGGGTAACACTGAAGCTTTCTTT.

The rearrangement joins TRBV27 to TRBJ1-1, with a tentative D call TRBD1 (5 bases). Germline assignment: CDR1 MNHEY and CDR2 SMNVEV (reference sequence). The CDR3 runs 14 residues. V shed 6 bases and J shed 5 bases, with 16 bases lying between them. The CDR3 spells CASRSGGRGTEAFF. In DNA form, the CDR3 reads TGTGCCAGCAGGAGCGGGGGGAGAGGAACTGAAGCTTTCTTT.

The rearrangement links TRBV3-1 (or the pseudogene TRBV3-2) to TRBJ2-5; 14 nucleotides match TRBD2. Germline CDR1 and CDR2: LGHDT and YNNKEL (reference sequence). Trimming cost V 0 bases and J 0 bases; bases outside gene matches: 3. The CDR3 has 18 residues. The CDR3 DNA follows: TGTGCCAGCAGCCAAGATTGGACTAGCGGGGGGTACCAAGAGACCCAGTACTTC. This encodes CASSQDWTSGGYQETQYF.

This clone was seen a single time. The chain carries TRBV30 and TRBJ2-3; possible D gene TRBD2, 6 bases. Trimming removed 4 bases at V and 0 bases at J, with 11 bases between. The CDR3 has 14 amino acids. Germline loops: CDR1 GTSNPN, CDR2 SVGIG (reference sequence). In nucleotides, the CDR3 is TGTGCCTGGAATCGGGGGACTAGCACAGATACGCAGTATTTT. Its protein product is CAWNRGTSTDTQYF.

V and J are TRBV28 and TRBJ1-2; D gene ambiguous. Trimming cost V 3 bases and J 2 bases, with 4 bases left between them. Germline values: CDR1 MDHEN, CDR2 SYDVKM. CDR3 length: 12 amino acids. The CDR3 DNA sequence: TGTGCCAGCAGTTTTAGCAACTATGGCTACACCTTC. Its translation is CASSFSNYGYTF.

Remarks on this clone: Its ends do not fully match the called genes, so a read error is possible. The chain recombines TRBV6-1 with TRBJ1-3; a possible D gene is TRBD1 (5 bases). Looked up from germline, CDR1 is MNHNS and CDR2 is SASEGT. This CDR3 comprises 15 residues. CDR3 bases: TGTGCCAGCAGTGAACGATGGCAGGGAGGAAGCACCATATATTTT. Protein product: CASSERWQGGSTIYF.

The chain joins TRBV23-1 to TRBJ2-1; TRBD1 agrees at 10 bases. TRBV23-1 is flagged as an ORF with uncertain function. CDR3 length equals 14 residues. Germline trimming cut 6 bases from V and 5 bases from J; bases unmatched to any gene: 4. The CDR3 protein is CASRGTGVDNEQFF. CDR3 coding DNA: TGCGCCAGCAGGGGGACAGGGGTCGACAATGAGCAGTTCTTC.

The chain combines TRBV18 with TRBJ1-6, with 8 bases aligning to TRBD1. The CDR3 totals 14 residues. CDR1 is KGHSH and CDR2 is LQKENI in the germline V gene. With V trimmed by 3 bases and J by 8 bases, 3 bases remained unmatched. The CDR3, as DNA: TGTGCCAGCTCACCTTTACAGGGGGATTCACCCCTCCACTTT. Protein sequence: CASSPLQGDSPLHF. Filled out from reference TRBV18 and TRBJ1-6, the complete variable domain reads NAGVMQNPRHLVRRRGQEARLRCSPMKGHSHVYWYRQLPEEGLKFMVYLQKENIIDESGMPKERFSAEFPKEGPSILRIQQVVRGDSAAYFCASSPLQGDSPLHFGNGTRLTVT.